Below, 16 T cell receptor beta chains from the same sample are listed, as sequenced in a study of human T cells and chemical hapten exposure (dated by TCRdb to the early 2020s). Libraries came from RACE. The sequencing machine was a NextSeq 500. The raw public data were reprocessed by TCRdb itself: fastp quality trimming at Q25, MiXCR clonotype calling, in-frame beta chains only. Duplicate CDR3 protein sequences are folded into a single record with the most common DNA and genes. In all, the sample holds fewer than 90,000 distinct CDR3 sequences, and more than 6.5% of those were seen once. Jointly, the top ten make up approximately 1.2% of the sample. The sample's time point, from its label and the paper: patch test 2, 6 weeks after DPC sensitization. In light of the paper, this sample's treatment or condition label describes: therapeutic diphenylcyclopropenone sensitization with weekly scalp DPC.

This specimen consisted of whole blood, obtained in connection with sensitization to the hapten diphenylcyclopropenone (DPC). The receptors were gathered from a young woman with alopecia areata. Some clones in this sample may be carry-over from other donors' samples.

This clonotype has more than one count but fewer than ten. This sequence may be a read error, since a much larger clone differs from it by one base. The rearrangement uses TRBV3-1 and TRBJ2-3; 8 nucleotides match TRBD2. V shed 0 bases and J 2 bases; nucleotides not matched to a gene: 7. The germline V gene has CDR1 LGHDT and CDR2 YNNKEL (reference sequence). There are 17 residues in the CDR3. Here the CDR3 reads CASSQDKAGGATDTQYF. The CDR3, as DNA: TGTGCCAGCAGCCAAGATAAGGCGGGGGGCGCCACAGATACGCAGTATTTT.

This clonotype appeared a few times. This chain links TRBV6-6 with TRBJ1-6; 7 bases fit TRBD1. This CDR3 is 18 amino acids long. Unmatched junction bases numbered 11, after V lost 6 bases and J lost 0 bases. From germline, CDR1 is MNHNY and CDR2 SVGAGI (reference sequence). The CDR3 sequence is CASSRQGTTGSYNSPLHF. In DNA, the CDR3 is TGTGCCAGCAGCAGACAGGGAACCACCGGCTCCTATAATTCACCCCTCCACTTT.

The sample holds many counts of this clonotype. The chain links TRBV6-1 to TRBJ1-1; no reliable D call. V was trimmed by 10 bases and J by 1 base, leaving 7 bases between them. Germline CDR1 reads MNHNS; CDR2 reads SASEGT. The CDR3 extends over 11 amino acids. The CDR3 here is CATRSNTEAFF. CDR3 sequence (DNA): TGTGCCACCCGATCGAACACTGAAGCTTTCTTT.

The chain carries TRBV19 and TRBJ1-1; tentative D call: TRBD1 (5 bases). V was pared by 8 bases and J by 0 bases, with 16 bases between. The CDR3 consists of 15 residues. Per the germline V gene, CDR1 is LNHDA and CDR2 is SQIVND (reference sequence). CDR3 residues: CASRVNWGMNTEAFF. In nucleotides, the CDR3 is TGTGCCAGTCGAGTAAATTGGGGCATGAACACTGAAGCTTTCTTT.

The chain links TRBV20-1 to TRBJ2-3, with TRBD1 matching over 7 bases. Germline assignment: CDR1 DFQATT and CDR2 SNEGSKA (reference sequence). The CDR3 covers 13 residues. J lost 7 bases, V lost 3 bases, and 7 bases had no gene match. The CDR3 nucleotides read TGCAGTGCTAGTCAGGGGGTCTTGAATACGCAGTATTTT. Translated, it gives CSASQGVLNTQYF.

Many counts were recorded for this clonotype. V usage is TRBV6-5 and J usage is TRBJ1-1; TRBD1 is a possible D gene (6 bases). The CDR3 covers 14 residues. The V gene lost 5 bases and the J gene lost 1 base, with 11 bases spanning the gap. CDR1 and CDR2 from the germline V gene are MNHEY and SVGAGI. The CDR3 protein is CASSLLQGNTEAFF. The CDR3 DNA reads as TGTGCCAGCAGTCTATTACAGGGGAACACTGAAGCTTTCTTT.

The genes are TRBV20-1 and TRBJ1-3, with D unclear. V gave up 6 bases and J gave up 0 bases, with 9 bases separating them. The CDR3 extends over 13 amino acids. Germline V gene sequence: CDR1 DFQATT, CDR2 SNEGSKA (reference sequence). The CDR3 DNA reads TGCAGTGCCATAATTCCCTCTGGAAACACCATATATTTT. Encoded protein: CSAIIPSGNTIYF.

This clonotype was counted a few times. The chain uses TRBV7-8 and TRBJ1-1; D may be TRBD1 (5 bases). Per the germline V gene, CDR1 is SGHVS and CDR2 is FQNEAQ. The CDR3 runs to 15 residues. Trimming took off 5 bases at V and 0 bases at J, with 13 bases between the two ends. The DNA of the CDR3 is TGTGCCAGCAGCCTCCAGGGTTCCCTGAACACTGAAGCTTTCTTT. Translation: CASSLQGSLNTEAFF.

The table lists this clonotype with many counts. For the CDR3, the DNA is TGTGCCAGCAGCCCCCCCGAACAGGGCACTGGAAACACCATATATTTT. The encoded protein is CASSPPEQGTGNTIYF. The chain employs TRBV4-2 and TRBJ1-3, with D perhaps TRBD1 (6 bases). Germline assignment: CDR1 LGHNA and CDR2 YNFKEQ. The CDR3 loop spans 16 amino acids. The germline V and J ends were trimmed by 4 bases and 2 bases, with 15 bases remaining between them.

This clonotype was recorded at least ten times. The genes are TRBV5-1 and TRBJ1-6, with 9 positions matching TRBD1. The CDR3 length is 18 residues. The J segment lost 9 bases and the V segment lost 4 bases, leaving 17 bases of the junction unmatched. Per germline, CDR1 SGHRS and CDR2 YFSETQ. The DNA for the CDR3 is TGCGCCAGCAGCCCGAACTCTCCGACGGGACAGGGAGGTTCACCCCTCCACTTT. This sequence encodes CASSPNSPTGQGGSPLHF.

This clonotype showed up many times. The chain links TRBV20-1 to TRBJ2-2; 7 bases line up with TRBD1. Germline values: CDR1 DFQATT, CDR2 SNEGSKA (reference sequence). The CDR3 spans 14 residues. J lost 4 bases, V lost 4 bases, and 6 bases had no gene match. The CDR3: CSATTGKGTGELFF. Here the CDR3 DNA reads TGCAGTGCTACGACAGGGAAGGGCACCGGGGAGCTGTTTTTT.

This clonotype was recorded at least ten times. CDR3 DNA sequence: TGTGCCAGCAGTTTTAGGGTGGAGGTATATGGCTACACCTTC. Residues: CASSFRVEVYGYTF. The V and J genes are TRBV6-6 and TRBJ1-2, with D hard to call. The germline V and J ends were trimmed by 4 bases and 5 bases, with 14 bases remaining between them. The CDR3 is 14 amino acids. CDR1 and CDR2 (germline): MNHNY, SVGAGI (reference sequence).

On this clonotype itself: A much larger clone is a single base away; this may be a read error. The chain recombines TRBV20-1 with TRBJ1-5; D ambiguous. The V end lost 7 bases, the J end lost 6 bases, and 10 bases lay between the germline ends. The CDR3 covers 11 residues. Germline loops: CDR1 DFQATT, CDR2 SNEGSKA (reference sequence). Written as DNA, the CDR3 is TGCAGTGTGGGGTGCGGTCAGCCCCAGCATTTT. Translated: CSVGCGQPQHF.

This clonotype showed up many times. This chain uses TRBV5-1 with TRBJ2-2; no definite D call. Trimming pared 1 base from V and 3 bases from J, leaving 4 bases between. Per the germline V gene, CDR1 is SGHRS and CDR2 is YFSETQ. This CDR3 is built from 13 residues. This chain's CDR3 is CASSLQDTGELFF. The CDR3 nucleotides are TGCGCCAGCAGCTTGCAGGACACCGGGGAGCTGTTTTTT.

The J gene is TRBJ2-2, the V gene TRBV5-1, with 7 bases fitting TRBD1. The CDR3 is 17 amino acids. The germline CDR1 and CDR2 sequences are SGHRS and YFSETQ. J gave up 0 bases and V 3 bases, and 8 bases lay outside the gene matches. The chain's CDR3 is CASSSRAGTANTGELFF. CDR3 nucleotides: TGCGCCAGCAGCTCCCGCGCCGGGACAGCGAACACCGGGGAGCTGTTTTTT.

This chain uses TRBV12-3 or TRBV12-4 with TRBJ1-5; D possibly corresponds to TRBD1 (6 bases). V lost 6 bases and J 2 bases, leaving 23 bases between the germline ends. The CDR3 spans 18 residues. The CDR3 nucleotides are TGTGCCAGCAGCTTAACTCGGGGGGGCCCTAGGGGCAATCAGCCCCAGCATTTT. It translates to CASSLTRGGPRGNQPQHF.